These 2 T cell receptor beta chains were sequenced from one sample in a study of shared clonotypes between healthy human individuals. Repertoires were generated with immunoSEQ multiplex PCR, while TCRdb's copy carries only in-frame clones and drops some. Of over 2 million clones in the sample, over 85% were seen once. Selected positively for CCR7 and CD45RO-negative, naive CD8 cells excluded terminally differentiated effector memory CD45RA+ cells. The sample was naive CD8+ T cells sorted from blood. The receptor set was obtained from a man younger than 35 in good health.

The chain couples TRBV5-8 to TRBJ1-2; D not certain. Trimming shortened V by 6 bases and J by 4 bases, and 13 bases separated the two germline ends. Germline V gene lookup returns CDR1 SGHTS and CDR2 YDEGEE. The CDR3 has 13 residues. The CDR3 loop reads CASILGFIYGYTF. DNA for the CDR3: TGTGCCAGCATTCTGGGTTTCATCTATGGCTACACCTTC.

The V and J genes are TRBV28 and TRBJ2-3; 7 bases agree with TRBD2. CDR1 and CDR2 from the germline V gene are MDHEN and SYDVKM. With 9 bases clipped from V and 2 bases from J, the junction kept 11 bases outside the gene matches. This CDR3 contains 15 residues. Written as DNA, the CDR3 is TGTGCCAGTGGGGTTGGAGCGGGGACCACAGATACGCAGTATTTT. Protein product: CASGVGAGTTDTQYF.